This T cell receptor beta chain derives from a study of blood T cell repertoires in COVID-19. Donors were grouped by their self-reported clinical history. The assay was immunoSEQ multiplex PCR, and TCRdb's table has in-frame clones only and misses some. The sample includes 320,000 or so clones, roughly 90% of them seen just once. Germline-derived CDR1 and CDR2 are LNHNV and YYDKDF (reference sequence). The CDR3 contains 15 residues. The germline V and J ends were trimmed by 3 bases and 0 bases, with 11 bases remaining between them. The receptor was derived from a woman aged 25 to 39 who had recovered from COVID-19. The sample taken for sequencing was PBMCs or T cells enriched from blood (not recorded which). The chain has TRBV15 and TRBJ2-5; D is unresolved. The CDR3 DNA is TGTGCCACCAGCAGTAGCTTCGCGTACCAAGAGACCCAGTACTTC. This sequence encodes CATSSSFAYQETQYF. Variable domain in full (rest from reference TRBV15 and TRBJ2-5): DAMVIQNPRYQVTQFGKPVTLSCSQTLNHNVMYWYQQKSSQAPKLLFHYYDKDFNNEADTPDNFQSRRPNTSFCFLDIRSPGLGDTAMYLCATSSSFAYQETQYFGPGTRLLVL.